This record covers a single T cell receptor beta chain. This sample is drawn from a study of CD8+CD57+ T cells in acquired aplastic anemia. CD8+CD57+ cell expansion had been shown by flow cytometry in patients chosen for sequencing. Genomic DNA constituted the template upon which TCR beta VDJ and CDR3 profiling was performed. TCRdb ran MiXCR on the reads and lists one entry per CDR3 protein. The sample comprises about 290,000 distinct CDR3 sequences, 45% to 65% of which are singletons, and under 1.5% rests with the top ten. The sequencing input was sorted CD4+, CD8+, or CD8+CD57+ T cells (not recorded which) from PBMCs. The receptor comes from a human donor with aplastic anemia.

The CDR3 loop reads CASSLVSSKTQYF. DNA for the CDR3: TGTGCCAGCAGCTTAGTTTCGTCGAAGACCCAGTACTTC. The V and J genes are TRBV11-1 and TRBJ2-5; D is undetermined. The germline CDR1 and CDR2 sequences are SGHAT and FQDESV (reference sequence). V gave up 1 base and J gave up 6 bases, with 9 bases separating them. CDR3 length equals 13 residues. The whole variable domain, filled in from reference TRBV11-1 and TRBJ2-5, reads EAEVAQSPRYKITEKSQAVAFWCDPISGHATLYWYRQILGQGPELLVQFQDESVVDDSQLPKDRFSAERLKGVDSTLKIQPAELGDSAMYLCASSLVSSKTQYFGPGTRLLVL.